The 18 T cell receptor beta chains in this list originate from one sample, sequenced in a study of blood T cell repertoires in COVID-19. Some clones are missing from TCRdb's copy, which holds only in-frame ones; the method was immunoSEQ multiplex PCR. In the table there are about 140,000 clones, 85% of which are singletons. Sequenced sample: peripheral blood. All receptors derive from a man aged 50 to 59 with acute or convalescent COVID-19.

The chain joins TRBV6-4 to TRBJ2-3; 13 nucleotides align to TRBD2. This CDR3 contains 14 residues. The germline gives CDR1 MRHNA, CDR2 SNTAGT. With V trimmed by 8 bases and J by 6 bases, 5 bases remained unmatched. CDR3 coding DNA: TGTGCCAGCCGGACTAGCGGGGGCGACGATACGCAGTATTTT. Amino acids: CASRTSGGDDTQYF.

The chain's CDR3 is CASSDQGGPTYEQYF. CDR3 sequence (DNA): TGTGCCAGCAGTGACCAGGGGGGCCCCACCTACGAGCAGTACTTC. The chain couples TRBV6-1 to TRBJ2-7; possibly TRBD1 for D (7 bases). This CDR3 is built from 15 residues. The germline V and J ends were trimmed by 3 bases and 2 bases, with 14 bases remaining between them. Germline-derived CDR1 and CDR2 are MNHNS and SASEGT.

The J gene is TRBJ1-2, the V gene TRBV4-2; D remains unclear. V was pared by 0 bases and J by 5 bases, with 7 bases between. The CDR3 length is 13 residues. The germline gives CDR1 LGHNA, CDR2 YNFKEQ. The CDR3 DNA is TGTGCCAGCAGCCAAGAGGCGGCTTATGGCTACACCTTC. This gives the protein CASSQEAAYGYTF.

This sequence joins TRBV20-1 and TRBJ2-2, with D perhaps TRBD2 (5 bases). Germline CDR1 reads DFQATT; CDR2 reads SNEGSKA (reference sequence). Trimming shortened V by 5 bases and J by 7 bases, and 8 bases separated the two germline ends. This CDR3 region has 11 residues. The CDR3 is CSAPGVGELFF. DNA for the CDR3: TGCAGTGCTCCCGGGGTCGGGGAGCTGTTTTTT.

This rearrangement joins TRBV2 to TRBJ2-3; 8 nucleotides agree with TRBD2. CDR3 length: 14 amino acids. CDR1 SNHLY and CDR2 FYNNEI come from the germline V gene. The trim removed 10 bases at V and 5 bases at J, leaving 11 bases unmatched. The CDR3 loop reads CATSLAEVGDTQYF. CDR3 bases: TGTGCCACCTCACTAGCGGAGGTGGGAGATACGCAGTATTTT.

This chain links TRBV10-2 with TRBJ2-1; D ambiguous. This CDR3 has 15 amino acids. The V gene's germline CDR1 is WSHSY and CDR2 SAAADI. The germline V and J ends were trimmed by 7 bases and 2 bases, with 15 bases remaining between them. The CDR3 sequence: CASTEVGWAYNEQFF. In DNA, the CDR3 is TGCGCCAGCACCGAGGTTGGGTGGGCCTACAATGAGCAGTTCTTC.

The chain is built from TRBV9 and TRBJ2-1; D gene unclear. V shed 0 bases and J shed 5 bases, with 9 bases lying between them. This CDR3 comprises 14 residues. Germline V gene data show CDR1 as SGDLS and CDR2 as YYNGEE. CDR3 DNA sequence: TGTGCCAGCAGCGTAGGAGGATGGGACAATGAGCAGTTCTTC. Its protein product is CASSVGGWDNEQFF.

The genes are TRBV2 and TRBJ2-1, with D maybe TRBD1 (6 bases). The CDR3 runs 13 residues. Germline V gives CDR1 SNHLY, CDR2 FYNNEI. V was trimmed by 6 bases and J by 8 bases, leaving 14 bases between them. CDR3 sequence reads: CASRNREIDEQFF. The CDR3 DNA reads TGTGCCAGCAGAAACAGGGAGATAGATGAGCAGTTCTTC.

This sequence joins TRBV3-1 (or the pseudogene TRBV3-2) and TRBJ2-7; tentatively, D is TRBD2 (5 bases). The CDR3 has 11 amino acids. Trimming removed 5 bases from V and 7 bases from J, with 9 bases in between. Looked up from germline, CDR1 is LGHDT and CDR2 is YNNKEL (reference sequence). CDR3: CASSEGGEQYF. CDR3 bases: TGTGCCAGCAGCGAGGGTGGGGAGCAGTACTTC.

This clone was counted between two and nine times. J is TRBJ2-2 and V is TRBV9; TRBD1 agrees at 8 bases. Germline loops: CDR1 SGDLS, CDR2 YYNGEE. The CDR3 sequence is 15 residues long. Trimming cost V 0 bases and J 6 bases; bases outside gene matches: 4. The CDR3 loop reads CASSVGDRLSGELFF. CDR3 sequence (DNA): TGTGCCAGCAGCGTAGGGGACAGGTTGTCCGGGGAGCTGTTTTTT.

The chain is built from TRBV10-1 and TRBJ2-1, with 13 bases aligning to TRBD2. CDR1 is WNHNN, CDR2 SYGVQD, per germline (reference sequence). V lost 6 bases and J lost 8; bases outside the gene matches: 7. There are 15 residues in the CDR3. The CDR3, as DNA: TGCGCCAGCAGACTAGCGGGAGGGCCGGGGGATGAGCAGTTCTTC. This encodes CASRLAGGPGDEQFF.

This clone came up a few times. This chain uses TRBV19 with TRBJ1-3, with D hard to call. The CDR3 has 16 residues. V lost 7 bases to trimming and J lost 1 base, with 17 bases between them. CDR1 is LNHDA and CDR2 is SQIVND in the germline V gene (reference sequence). The CDR3 DNA follows: TGTGCCAGTAAGAAGGAAGACTCCAGATCTGGAAACACCATATATTTT. It codes for CASKKEDSRSGNTIYF.

V is TRBV28 and J is TRBJ1-2; no reliable D call. Looked up from germline, CDR1 is MDHEN and CDR2 is SYDVKM. V lost 2 bases, J lost 4 bases, and 11 bases lay in between. This CDR3 is built from 14 residues. Written as DNA, the CDR3 is TGTGCCAGCAGTTTAGGTCGTTCTAGCTATGGCTACACCTTC. Translation: CASSLGRSSYGYTF.

The genes are TRBV6-5 and TRBJ2-1, with 7 nucleotides matching TRBD1. This CDR3 contains 14 residues. Trimming removed 11 bases from V and 5 bases from J; junction bases left unmatched: 12. The germline V gene encodes CDR1 MNHEY and CDR2 SVGAGI. CDR3 sequence (DNA): TGTGCCGTAGTGAGGGGGCTGCTAAACAATGAGCAGTTCTTC. This codes for CAVVRGLLNNEQFF.

The rearrangement joins TRBV19 to TRBJ1-2; a weak D match, TRBD1 (6 bases). Trimming removed 3 bases at V and 5 bases at J, with 13 bases between. CDR3 length: 14 amino acids. CDR1 and CDR2 (germline): LNHDA, SQIVND (reference sequence). Here the CDR3 reads CASSIPSDRYGYTF. CDR3 sequence (DNA): TGTGCCAGTAGTATCCCCTCGGACAGATATGGCTACACCTTC. Combining the CDR3 with reference TRBV19 and TRBJ1-2 gives the whole variable domain DGGITQSPKYLFRKEGQNVTLSCEQNLNHDAMYWYRQDPGQGLRLIYYSQIVNDFQKGDIAEGYSVSREKKESFPLTVTSAQKNPTAFYLCASSIPSDRYGYTFGSGTRLTVV.

This clone was counted a few times. V usage is TRBV30 and J usage is TRBJ2-7, with D perhaps TRBD2 (8 bases). Per the germline V gene, CDR1 is GTSNPN and CDR2 is SVGIG (reference sequence). The CDR3 sequence is 15 residues long. The V gene lost 0 bases and the J gene lost 3 bases, with 15 bases spanning the gap. CDR3 region: CAWSVPGGGGYEQYF. The CDR3 coding sequence is TGTGCCTGGAGTGTACCGGGAGGGGGCGGCTACGAGCAGTACTTC.

The chain has TRBV6-5 and TRBJ1-5; 8 bases agree with TRBD1. The CDR3 sequence is 14 residues long. In germline, CDR1 is MNHEY, CDR2 SVGAGI. The V and J ends lost 5 bases and 7 bases, in that order; junction bases with no gene match: 7. CDR3 region: CASSMGQAGQPQHF. The CDR3 DNA sequence: TGTGCCAGCAGTATGGGACAGGCGGGCCAGCCCCAGCATTTT.

The sample holds one count of this clone. The chain is built from TRBV9 and TRBJ2-2; D possibly corresponds to TRBD2 (5 bases). V was cut by 0 bases and J by 4 bases, with 13 bases left in between. The CDR3 loop spans 16 amino acids. The V gene's germline CDR1 is SGDLS and CDR2 YYNGEE. CDR3 DNA: TGTGCCAGCAGCGTAGCCGGCTCGGGAAGCACCGGGGAGCTGTTTTTT. This encodes CASSVAGSGSTGELFF.